A single sample is the source of the 15 T cell receptor beta chains below, sequenced in a study of cytomegalovirus exposure and HLA in healthy donors. Both 60 Vbeta primers and 13 Jbeta primers went into the PCR. Only in-frame clones appear in the TCRdb table, and some are missing; sequencing was by immunoSEQ multiplex PCR. This table holds about 110,000 clones, approximately 74% found once. Sequenced material: PBMCs. The receptors derive from a woman in her thirties or forties in good health and CMV-seropositive.

This chain uses TRBV7-2 with TRBJ1-2; 8 bases are a match to TRBD1. Germline CDR1 SGHTA, CDR2 FQGNSA. With 6 bases clipped from V and 6 bases from J, the junction kept 3 bases outside the gene matches. The CDR3 runs 12 residues. This chain's CDR3 is CASRIQGDGYTF. CDR3 in DNA: TGTGCCAGCAGGATACAGGGGGATGGCTACACCTTC.

The chain employs TRBV28 and TRBJ1-1, with a possible D match to TRBD1 (5 bases). V was cut by 4 bases and J by 0 bases, with 18 bases left in between. The CDR3 runs to 17 residues. In germline, CDR1 is MDHEN, CDR2 SYDVKM. DNA for the CDR3: TGTGCCAGCAGTTCCCCGGGGGAGGGTAGGATGAACACTGAAGCTTTCTTT. Residues: CASSSPGEGRMNTEAFF. Complete variable domain (other parts from reference TRBV28 and TRBJ1-1): DVKVTQSSRYLVKRTGEKVFLECVQDMDHENMFWYRQDPGLGLRLIYFSYDVKMKEKGDIPEGYSVSREKKERFSLILESASTNQTSMYLCASSSPGEGRMNTEAFFGQGTRLTVV.

This chain joins TRBV27 and TRBJ2-1, with a possible D match to TRBD2 (6 bases). The CDR3 is 14 residues long. CDR1 and CDR2 from the germline V gene are MNHEY and SMNVEV (reference sequence). Trimming left V 5 bases short and J 4 bases short, with 12 bases between. CDR3: CASSVSGSYNEQFF. CDR3 nucleotides: TGTGCCAGCAGTGTAAGCGGGTCTTACAATGAGCAGTTCTTC.

A few counts support this clone. The genes are TRBV5-1 and TRBJ1-5; unclear D gene. Trimming removed 1 base at V and 5 bases at J, with 13 bases between. Germline V gene lookup returns CDR1 SGHRS and CDR2 YFSETQ. This CDR3 is built from 15 residues. In nucleotides, the CDR3 is TGCGCCAGCAGCTTGAGTCCGGGGATGCATCAGCCCCAGCATTTT. Encoded protein: CASSLSPGMHQPQHF.

The chain joins TRBV5-1 to TRBJ2-5; 10 nucleotides align to TRBD2. V was pared by 2 bases and J by 5 bases, with 0 bases of the junction left unmatched. The CDR3 is 13 amino acids. Germline V CDR1 and CDR2: SGHRS, YFSETQ. CDR3 residues: CASSLAGGETQYF. In DNA form, the CDR3 reads TGCGCCAGCAGCTTAGCGGGGGGGGAGACCCAGTACTTC.

The J gene is TRBJ2-1, the V gene TRBV30, with 13 bases fitting TRBD2. J gave up 8 bases and V 1 base, and 20 bases lay outside the gene matches. The CDR3 is 20 residues long. Germline values: CDR1 GTSNPN, CDR2 SVGIG (reference sequence). As DNA, the CDR3 is TGTGCCTGGAGTGGAGGCCTACTAGCGGGAGGGTTTTATAGATGGGATGAGCAGTTCTTC. Translated, it gives CAWSGGLLAGGFYRWDEQFF.

The chain is built from TRBV21-1 and TRBJ2-5; the D segment call TRBD1 is taken from the table without a DNA check. TRBV21-1 is a recognized pseudogene. CDR3 length: 14 amino acids. This CDR3 is CASSNVGQQETQYF. The DNA of the CDR3 is TGTGCCAGCAGCAACGTGGGACAGCAAGAGACCCAGTACTTC.

This clone was seen just once. The genes are TRBV7-3 and TRBJ2-5; D might be TRBD1 (5 bases). The CDR3 covers 14 residues. With 2 bases removed from V and 5 bases from J, the gap between germline ends came to 12 bases. From germline, CDR1 is SGHTA and CDR2 FQGTGA. CDR3 sequence: CASSLEGARETQYF. CDR3 DNA sequence: TGTGCCAGCAGCTTAGAAGGGGCTAGGGAGACCCAGTACTTC.

V gene TRBV7-6 combines with J gene TRBJ2-5; 11 nucleotides match TRBD1. The last part of the DNA fits TRBJ2-7 better; the J call may be wrong. Germline V gene lookup returns CDR1 SGHVS and CDR2 FNYEAQ. This CDR3 contains 18 residues. The CDR3 DNA sequence: TGTGCCAGCAGCTCCGGACCCCTTAGGGACAGGGGGATTTACGAGCAGTACTTC. Translating it yields CASSSGPLRDRGIYEQYF.

The J gene is TRBJ2-7, the V gene TRBV19; D might be TRBD1 (5 bases). Germline CDR1 LNHDA, CDR2 SQIVND (reference sequence). The CDR3 spans 14 residues. V gave up 6 bases and J gave up 5 bases, with 17 bases separating them. CDR3 loop: CASSPGARANEQYF. The CDR3 nucleotides are TGTGCCAGTAGCCCCGGCGCCAGGGCTAACGAGCAGTACTTC. The whole variable domain, filled in from reference TRBV19 and TRBJ2-7, reads DGGITQSPKYLFRKEGQNVTLSCEQNLNHDAMYWYRQDPGQGLRLIYYSQIVNDFQKGDIAEGYSVSREKKESFPLTVTSAQKNPTAFYLCASSPGARANEQYFGPGTRLTVT.

This clone was seen only a few times. The genes are TRBV6-6 and TRBJ2-3; the match to TRBD1 covers 9 bases. Germline V gene data show CDR1 as MNHNY and CDR2 as SVGAGI (reference sequence). The V and J ends lost 5 bases and 4 bases, in that order; junction bases with no gene match: 4. The CDR3 totals 14 residues. CDR3 coding DNA: TGTGCCAGCAGTACGGGACAGGGAGCAGATACGCAGTATTTT. Translating gives CASSTGQGADTQYF.

The rearrangement joins TRBV4-1 to TRBJ2-1, with TRBD1 matching 12 bases. This CDR3 has 17 amino acids. Germline assignment: CDR1 MGHRA and CDR2 YSYEKL. J lost 7 bases, V lost 4 bases, and 11 bases had no gene match. CDR3 residues: CASSLQAVGQGANEQFF. CDR3 nucleotides: TGCGCCAGCAGCCTCCAAGCCGTGGGACAGGGGGCGAATGAGCAGTTCTTC.

The chain is built from TRBV7-6 and TRBJ2-3, with a weak D call TRBD2 (5 bases). The CDR3 length is 13 residues. Germline V gene data show CDR1 as SGHVS and CDR2 as FNYEAQ. The V end was cut by 4 bases, the J end by 4 bases, with 9 bases between. CDR3: CASSSAGADTQYF. CDR3 sequence (DNA): TGTGCCAGCAGCTCGGCCGGGGCAGATACGCAGTATTTT.

This clone was recorded once. The V and J genes are TRBV6-1 and TRBJ2-4; the D gene is possibly TRBD2 (6 bases). Trimming pared 1 base from V and 9 bases from J, leaving 13 bases between. This CDR3 contains 14 residues. Germline CDR1 MNHNS, CDR2 SASEGT. The CDR3 DNA is TGTGCCAGCAGTGAAGTCGGGGGTCTGGGCATTCAGTACTTC. Protein: CASSEVGGLGIQYF.

The rearrangement uses TRBV19 and TRBJ1-2; D perhaps matches TRBD1 (6 bases). Germline CDR1 LNHDA, CDR2 SQIVND (reference sequence). V shed 6 bases and J shed 5 bases, with 16 bases lying between them. The length of the CDR3 is 14 residues. DNA of the CDR3: TGTGCCAGTAGGCCGACCCTAGGACAGTATGGCTACACCTTC. The encoded protein is CASRPTLGQYGYTF.